This T cell receptor (beta chain) was retrieved from a study of T cells in Graves' hyperthyroidism and ophthalmopathy. Looking at the study overall: Upon initial diagnosis and before any treatment, peripheral blood was collected.

Findings and limits, study-wide: Ophthalmopathy stood apart from stable hyperthyroidism in a 13 V-J model. The model made its ophthalmopathy prediction, and onset followed a median approximately six months later.

The study based diagnoses on clinical symptoms, serum thyroxine and TRAb, thyroid ultrasound and orbital computed tomography. Amplified regions were TCR beta CDR3 sequences from RNA transcripts. First-round RT-PCR of the TCR CDR3 relied on the HTBI primer set. TCRdb reanalysed the multiplex PCR reads using MiXCR and keeps one entry per CDR3 protein. This sample carries about 600,000 distinct CDR3 sequences, 16% of them seen once, and the ten largest clones take roughly 3.4%. Ten or more counts support this clonotype. Antigen unknown. The sample consisted of blood. The clonotype comes from a woman between 35 and 50 years old with Graves' ophthalmopathy.

The CDR3 DNA follows: TGTGCCAGCAACGAACAGGGACAAGAGACCCAGTACTTC. Protein: CASNEQGQETQYF. This chain uses TRBV2 with TRBJ2-5; D possibly corresponds to TRBD1 (6 bases). V gave up 7 bases and J gave up 2 bases, with 11 bases separating them. CDR1 and CDR2 from the germline V gene are SNHLY and FYNNEI. The CDR3 is made up of 13 amino acids. Combining the CDR3 with reference TRBV2 and TRBJ2-5 gives the whole variable domain EPEVTQTPSHQVTQMGQEVILRCVPISNHLYFYWYRQILGQKVEFLVSFYNNEISEKSEIFDDQFSVERPDGSNFTLKIRSTKLEDSAMYFCASNEQGQETQYFGPGTRLLVL.